A single sample is the source of the 24 T cell receptor beta chains below, sequenced in a study of immune heterogeneity within non-small cell lung tumors. Genomic DNA extracted from bulk tumor tissue served as template. A total of 600 ng was used per sample. Surgery yielded several widely spaced biopsies per primary tumor. Before undergoing curative surgery, patients had newly diagnosed non-small cell lung cancer that was untreated. A multiplex PCR containing 32 V primers and 13 J primers was used to amplify TCR beta CDR3. TCRdb re-derived calls from the multiplex PCR reads in MiXCR, one entry per CDR3 protein. The table includes some 15,000 distinct CDR3 sequences, 30% to 35% detected once. The sequenced sample consisted of lung tumor tissue. These receptors came from a woman aged 45 to 65 with non-small cell lung cancer.

Ten or more counts support this clonotype. The CDR3 here is CARTRGDSGNTIYF. The CDR3 DNA reads TGTGCCAGAACTAGAGGTGACTCTGGAAACACCATATATTTT. V gene TRBV2 combines with J gene TRBJ1-3, with D unresolved. The CDR3 loop spans 14 amino acids. Germline-derived CDR1 and CDR2 are SNHLY and FYNNEI. Trimming stripped 9 bases from V and 0 bases from J, with 12 bases between.

This clonotype was seen more than once but under ten times. Its ends do not fully match the called genes, so a read error is possible. This chain uses TRBV11-1 with TRBJ1-1; 8 bases are a match to TRBD1. Germline CDR1 SGHAT, CDR2 FQDESV (reference sequence). CDR3 length equals 13 residues. DNA for the CDR3: TGTGCCAGCAGAAGACAGGGGAACACTGAATCTTTCTTT. Protein product: CASRRQGNTESFF.

Worth noting for this clonotype: Possible read error: a much larger clone is one base away. This rearrangement joins TRBV10-3 to TRBJ2-1; 8 nucleotides match TRBD2. Per germline, CDR1 ENHRY and CDR2 SYGVKD. The CDR3 is made up of 12 amino acids. V was clipped by 10 bases and J by 8 bases; unmatched bases: 7. DNA of the CDR3: TGTGCCAAGACTAGCGCGAAAGATGAGCAGTTCTTC. Protein: CAKTSAKDEQFF.

This clonotype was detected many times. The gene calls are TRBV7-2 and TRBJ2-7; D may match TRBD1 or TRBD2 (6 bases each). Germline V gene data show CDR1 as SGHTA and CDR2 as FQGNSA. CDR3 length equals 14 residues. The V gene lost 7 bases and the J gene lost 0 bases, with 13 bases spanning the gap. The CDR3 reads CASTRRGSSYEQYF. In DNA form, the CDR3 reads TGTGCCAGCACCCGGAGGGGGAGCTCCTACGAGCAGTACTTC.

Here the CDR3 DNA reads TGTGCCAGCTCGACTAGCGGGGGGAATACAGATACGCAGTATTTT. Amino acids: CASSTSGGNTDTQYF. The chain carries TRBV18 and TRBJ2-3; TRBD2 aligns across 13 bases. Per germline, CDR1 KGHSH and CDR2 LQKENI. The CDR3 is 15 amino acids. J was trimmed by 3 bases and V by 6 bases; bases with no gene match: 3.

The rearrangement uses TRBV6-1 and TRBJ1-2; D uncertain. The ends were cut back, 2 bases at V and 7 bases at J, with 14 bases in the middle. The germline CDR1 and CDR2 sequences are MNHNS and SASEGT. The CDR3 extends over 14 amino acids. CDR3 nucleotide sequence: TGTGCCAGCAGTGAAAGGTTGGGAGAGGGTGGCTACACCTTC. Translation gives CASSERLGEGGYTF.

In the case of this clonotype: Since the CDR3 does not end with the conserved phenylalanine or tryptophan, this likely comes from a read error. The CDR3 DNA reads TGTGCCATCAGTGACACCGGGGCTGGGGGGCAGTTCTCC. It is translated as CAISDTGAGGQFS. The J gene is TRBJ2-1, the V gene TRBV10-3; the D call may be TRBD1 or TRBD2 (5 bases each). The CDR3 has 13 residues. From germline, CDR1 is ENHRY and CDR2 SYGVKD. Trimming pared 3 bases from V and 12 bases from J, leaving 15 bases between.

Remarks on this clonotype: Possible read error: a much larger clone is one base away. The V gene is TRBV3-1, the J gene TRBJ1-5, with 7 bases matching TRBD1. The CDR3 spans 13 residues. V dropped 3 bases and J dropped 7; count of bases not matched to a gene: 3. Germline CDR1 LGHDT, CDR2 YNNKEL (reference sequence). CDR3 sequence (DNA): TGTGCCAGCAGCCATACCAGGGGGCAGCCCCAGCATTTT. Protein product: CASSHTRGQPQHF. Using reference TRBV3-1 and TRBJ1-5 for the parts outside the CDR3, the full variable domain is DTAVSQTPKYLVTQMGNDKSIKCEQNLGHDTMYWYKQDSKKFLKIMFSYNNKELIINETVPNRFSPKSPDKAHLNLHINSLELGDSAVYFCASSHTRGQPQHFGDGTRLSIL.

The chain uses TRBV5-6 and TRBJ2-5; tentatively, D is TRBD1 or TRBD2 (6 bases each). Per the germline V gene, CDR1 is SGHDT and CDR2 is YYEEEE. The CDR3 has 14 amino acids. V was trimmed by 2 bases and J by 7 bases, leaving 15 bases between them. This CDR3 reads CASSFKGGGGTQYF. In DNA form, the CDR3 reads TGTGCCAGCAGCTTTAAAGGAGGGGGAGGGACCCAGTACTTC.

This clonotype came up many times. The CDR3 DNA follows: TGTGCCAGCAGTTACGGAGACGGCCGCACAGATACGCAGTATTTT. It yields the protein CASSYGDGRTDTQYF. The V gene is TRBV6-5, the J gene TRBJ2-3; D gene uncertain. Germline-derived CDR1 and CDR2 are MNHEY and SVGAGI. V was trimmed by 2 bases and J by 1 base, leaving 10 bases between them. This CDR3 contains 15 residues.

This clonotype was observed a handful of times. This chain joins TRBV11-2 and TRBJ1-1; tentative D call: TRBD1 (6 bases). Trimming shortened V by 6 bases and J by 1 base, and 15 bases separated the two germline ends. There are 15 residues in the CDR3. Germline lookup yields CDR1 SGHAT and CDR2 FQNNGV. CDR3: CASRLRQVKNTEAFF. DNA of the CDR3: TGTGCCAGCAGACTTCGACAGGTGAAGAACACTGAAGCTTTCTTT.

This clonotype was counted ten times or more. The chain is built from TRBV6-1 and TRBJ2-2; possibly TRBD2 for D (5 bases). Germline loops: CDR1 MNHNS, CDR2 SASEGT. The CDR3 runs 17 residues. The ends were cut back, 4 bases at V and 0 bases at J, with 15 bases in the middle. In nucleotides, the CDR3 is TGTGCCAGCAGTGCCACCCCGGGGTTCGCGAACACCGGGGAGCTGTTTTTT. Protein sequence: CASSATPGFANTGELFF.

The J gene is TRBJ2-7, the V gene TRBV11-3; D not resolved. The CDR3 is made up of 12 amino acids. The V gene lost 0 bases and the J gene lost 4 bases, with 4 bases spanning the gap. Germline CDR1 and CDR2: SGHNT and YENEEA. CDR3: CASSLEGYEQYF. The CDR3 nucleotides read TGTGCCAGCAGCTTAGAGGGGTACGAGCAGTACTTC. Combining the CDR3 with reference TRBV11-3 and TRBJ2-7 gives the whole variable domain EAGVVQSPRYKIIEKKQPVAFWCNPISGHNTLYWYLQNLGQGPELLIRYENEEAVDDSQLPKDRFSAERLKGVDSTLKIQPAELGDSAVYLCASSLEGYEQYFGPGTRLTVT.

This rearrangement joins TRBV30 to TRBJ2-5, with 9 bases identical to TRBD2. CDR1 is GTSNPN and CDR2 is SVGIG in the germline V gene (reference sequence). The V gene end was trimmed by 0 bases and the J gene end by 5 bases; junction bases not matched to a gene: 4. The CDR3 sequence is 14 residues long. The CDR3 nucleotides are TGTGCCTGGAGTGTCCCTAGCGGGGTGGAGACCCAGTACTTC. Translated: CAWSVPSGVETQYF.

The sample holds many counts of this clonotype. The chain joins TRBV7-2 to TRBJ2-1; TRBD2 might be the D (5 bases). CDR3 length: 16 amino acids. CDR1 SGHTA and CDR2 FQGNSA come from the germline V gene. Trimming removed 5 bases from V and 4 bases from J, with 18 bases in between. The CDR3 sequence is CASSPGLSGVYNEQFF. In DNA, the CDR3 is TGTGCCAGCAGCCCAGGCCTGAGCGGTGTTTACAATGAGCAGTTCTTC.

The chain joins TRBV10-3 to TRBJ2-7, with TRBD1 matching over 8 bases. Germline V gene lookup returns CDR1 ENHRY and CDR2 SYGVKD. After removal of 4 bases from V and 0 bases from J, the junction contained 8 bases not matched to a gene. The CDR3 is 16 residues long. The CDR3: CAISGQDRAASYEQYF. As DNA, the CDR3 is TGTGCCATCAGTGGGCAGGACAGGGCTGCCTCCTACGAGCAGTACTTC.

This clonotype is labeled medium-sized (0.01 to 0.1%). The chain carries TRBV7-2 and TRBJ2-7, with TRBD2 as a possible D gene (7 bases). Germline V lookup: CDR1 SGHTA, CDR2 FQGNSA. V was cut by 3 bases and J by 1 base, with 13 bases left in between. This CDR3 comprises 15 residues. The CDR3 coding sequence is TGTGCCAGCAGCTTTGGGGGGGCCGGATCCTACGAGCAGTACTTC. Translated, it gives CASSFGGAGSYEQYF. The complete variable domain, with remaining parts taken from reference TRBV7-2 and TRBJ2-7, reads GAGVSQSPSNKVTEKGKDVELRCDPISGHTALYWYRQSLGQGLEFLIYFQGNSAPDKSGLPSDRFSAERTGGSVSTLTIQRTQQEDSAVYLCASSFGGAGSYEQYFGPGTRLTVT.

This clonotype was picked up many times. The V and J genes are TRBV6-1 and TRBJ2-7; 10 bases fit TRBD2. The CDR3 runs to 13 residues. The V gene's germline CDR1 is MNHNS and CDR2 SASEGT. The junction had 2 bases not matched to a gene; V was cut back by 8 bases and J by 1 base. CDR3 loop: CASSSGGSYEQYF. The DNA of the CDR3 is TGTGCCAGCTCTAGCGGGGGATCCTACGAGCAGTACTTC.

Turning to this clonotype: Being one base from a much bigger clone, this may be a read error. This chain links TRBV9 with TRBJ2-1, with 7 bases that match TRBD2. Germline V lookup: CDR1 SGDLS, CDR2 YYNGEE. The CDR3 has 15 residues. The CDR3 loop reads CASSVRDYSYNDQFF. The DNA of the CDR3 is TGTGCCAGCAGCGTCCGGGACTACTCCTACAATGACCAGTTCTTC.

Concerning this clonotype itself: A much larger clonotype is one base distant, so this may be a read error. The chain recombines TRBV12-3 or TRBV12-4 with TRBJ2-3; TRBD2 agrees at 9 bases. This CDR3 spans 15 amino acids. With V trimmed by 1 base and J by 8 bases, 7 bases remained unmatched. The CDR3 region has the DNA TGTGCCAGCAGTTTAGGGAGCGGGGGGCGTAGTACGCAGTATTTT. Residues: CASSLGSGGRSTQYF.

Only a few counts were recorded for this clonotype. V gene TRBV5-1 combines with J gene TRBJ2-3; the D gene could be TRBD1 or TRBD2 (6 bases each). Trimming cost V 4 bases and J 0 bases, with 21 bases left between them. The CDR3 runs 18 residues. Germline loops: CDR1 SGHRS, CDR2 YFSETQ. CDR3 amino acids: CASSRVGGSPVSTDTQYF. DNA of the CDR3: TGCGCCAGCAGCCGGGTAGGGGGGAGCCCTGTAAGCACAGATACGCAGTATTTT.

By sample fraction, this clonotype is medium-sized. The chain couples TRBV12-3 or TRBV12-4 to TRBJ1-2, with a possible D match to TRBD1 (5 bases). There are 14 residues in the CDR3. V lost 7 bases and J 0 bases, leaving 12 bases between the germline ends. The DNA for the CDR3 is TGTGCCAGCAACCGACAGATTACTAACTATGGCTACACCTTC. It codes for CASNRQITNYGYTF.

The sample holds a few counts of this clonotype. The rearrangement joins TRBV6-4 to TRBJ2-2; D not resolved. The length of the CDR3 is 13 residues. The germline gives CDR1 MRHNA, CDR2 SNTAGT. Trimming stripped 2 bases from V and 3 bases from J, with 4 bases between. CDR3 nucleotides: TGTGCCAGCAGTGACGGATACACCGGGGAGCTGTTTTTT. Translating gives CASSDGYTGELFF.

This clonotype was recorded many times. This chain connects TRBV7-2 to TRBJ1-5, with D hard to call. V lost 2 bases and J 2 bases, leaving 10 bases between the germline ends. The CDR3 loop spans 15 amino acids. CDR1 and CDR2 from the germline V gene are SGHTA and FQGNSA. In DNA, the CDR3 is TGTGCCAGCAGCTTAAAGGGCGCCGGCAATCAGCCCCAGCATTTT. Its translation is CASSLKGAGNQPQHF. Full variable domain (missing parts from reference TRBV7-2 and TRBJ1-5): GAGVSQSPSNKVTEKGKDVELRCDPISGHTALYWYRQSLGQGLEFLIYFQGNSAPDKSGLPSDRFSAERTGGSVSTLTIQRTQQEDSAVYLCASSLKGAGNQPQHFGDGTRLSIL.